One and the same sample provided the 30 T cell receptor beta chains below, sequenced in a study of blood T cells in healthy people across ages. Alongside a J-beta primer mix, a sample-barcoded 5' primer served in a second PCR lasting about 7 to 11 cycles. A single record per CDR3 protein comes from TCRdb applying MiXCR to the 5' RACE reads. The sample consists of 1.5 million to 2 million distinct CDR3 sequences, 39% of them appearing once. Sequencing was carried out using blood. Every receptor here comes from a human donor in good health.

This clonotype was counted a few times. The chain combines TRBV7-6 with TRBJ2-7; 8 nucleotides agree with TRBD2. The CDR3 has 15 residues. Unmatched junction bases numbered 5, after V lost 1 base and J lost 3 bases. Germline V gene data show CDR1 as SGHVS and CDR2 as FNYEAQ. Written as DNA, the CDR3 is TGTGCCAGCAGCTTAGATGCTAGCGGGTACTACGAGCAGTACTTC. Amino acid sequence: CASSLDASGYYEQYF.

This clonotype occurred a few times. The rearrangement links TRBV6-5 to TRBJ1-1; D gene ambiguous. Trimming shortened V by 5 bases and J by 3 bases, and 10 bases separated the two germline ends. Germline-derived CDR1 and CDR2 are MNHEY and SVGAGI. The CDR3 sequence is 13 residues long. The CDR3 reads CASSPFLDTEAFF. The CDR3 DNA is TGTGCCAGCAGTCCTTTTTTGGACACTGAAGCTTTCTTT.

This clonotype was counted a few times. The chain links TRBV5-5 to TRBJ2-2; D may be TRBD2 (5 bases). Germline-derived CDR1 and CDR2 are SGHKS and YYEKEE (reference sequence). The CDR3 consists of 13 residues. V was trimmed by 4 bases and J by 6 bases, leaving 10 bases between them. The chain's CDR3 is CASSLMRAGELFF. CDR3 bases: TGTGCCAGCAGCCTAATGAGGGCCGGGGAGCTGTTTTTT.

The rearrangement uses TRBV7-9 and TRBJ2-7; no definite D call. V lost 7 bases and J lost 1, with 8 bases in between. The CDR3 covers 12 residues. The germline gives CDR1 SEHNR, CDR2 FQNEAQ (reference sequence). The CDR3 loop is CASNPGSYEQYF. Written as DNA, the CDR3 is TGTGCCAGCAACCCCGGGTCCTACGAGCAGTACTTC.

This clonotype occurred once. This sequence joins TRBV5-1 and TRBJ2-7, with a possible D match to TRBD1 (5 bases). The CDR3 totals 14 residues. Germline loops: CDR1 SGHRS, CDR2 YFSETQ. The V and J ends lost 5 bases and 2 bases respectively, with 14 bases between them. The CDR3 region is CASRIYGQAYEQYF. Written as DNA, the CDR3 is TGCGCCAGCAGAATCTACGGACAAGCCTACGAGCAGTACTTC.

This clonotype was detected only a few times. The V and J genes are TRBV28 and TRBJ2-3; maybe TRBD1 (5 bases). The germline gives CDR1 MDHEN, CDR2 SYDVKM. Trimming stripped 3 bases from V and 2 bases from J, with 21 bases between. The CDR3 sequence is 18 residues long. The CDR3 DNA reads TGTGCCAGCAGTTTGGGGCCGGCCGGAGACACCTTCACAGATACGCAGTATTTT. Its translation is CASSLGPAGDTFTDTQYF.

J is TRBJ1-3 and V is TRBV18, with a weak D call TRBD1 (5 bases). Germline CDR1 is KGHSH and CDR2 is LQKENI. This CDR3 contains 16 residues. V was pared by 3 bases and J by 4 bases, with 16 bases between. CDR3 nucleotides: TGTGCCAGCTCACCGATCGCACAGGTCCGCGGAAACACCATATATTTT. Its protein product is CASSPIAQVRGNTIYF. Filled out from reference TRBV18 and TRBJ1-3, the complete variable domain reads NAGVMQNPRHLVRRRGQEARLRCSPMKGHSHVYWYRQLPEEGLKFMVYLQKENIIDESGMPKERFSAEFPKEGPSILRIQQVVRGDSAAYFCASSPIAQVRGNTIYFGEGSWLTVV.

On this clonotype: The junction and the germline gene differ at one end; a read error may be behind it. CDR3 sequence reads: CVSGLVGGISYEQYF. CDR3 nucleotides: TGTGTCAGCGGCTTAGTAGGCGGCATCTCCTACGAGCAGTACTTC. The chain uses TRBV7-8 and TRBJ2-7; the D gene is possibly TRBD2 (5 bases). The CDR3 is made up of 15 amino acids. Germline V lookup: CDR1 SGHVS, CDR2 FQNEAQ.

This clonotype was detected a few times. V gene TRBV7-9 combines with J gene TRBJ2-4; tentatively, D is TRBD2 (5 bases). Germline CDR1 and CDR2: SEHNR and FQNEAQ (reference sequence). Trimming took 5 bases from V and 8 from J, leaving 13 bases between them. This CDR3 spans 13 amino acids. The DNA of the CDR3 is TGTGCCAGCAGCGCCCCGGAGGCTGACATTCAGTACTTC. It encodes CASSAPEADIQYF.

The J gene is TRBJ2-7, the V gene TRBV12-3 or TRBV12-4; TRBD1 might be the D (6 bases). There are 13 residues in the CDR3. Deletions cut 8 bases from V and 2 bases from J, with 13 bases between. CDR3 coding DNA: TGTGCCAGCGGCCGGGACATTGCCTACGAGCAGTACTTC. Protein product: CASGRDIAYEQYF.

CDR3 coding DNA: TGTGCCAGCAGCTCCGCGACAGGGGTAGCCTACAATGAGCAGTTCTTC. It translates to CASSSATGVAYNEQFF. The chain couples TRBV7-2 to TRBJ2-1, with TRBD1 matching over 8 bases. There are 16 residues in the CDR3. The germline CDR1 and CDR2 sequences are SGHTA and FQGNSA. J was trimmed by 2 bases and V by 4 bases; bases with no gene match: 7.

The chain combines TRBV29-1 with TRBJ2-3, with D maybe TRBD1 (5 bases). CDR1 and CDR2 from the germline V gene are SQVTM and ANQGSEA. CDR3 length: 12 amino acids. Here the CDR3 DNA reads TGCGGCGCCAGGGTGAGGACAGATACGCAGTATTTT. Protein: CGARVRTDTQYF.

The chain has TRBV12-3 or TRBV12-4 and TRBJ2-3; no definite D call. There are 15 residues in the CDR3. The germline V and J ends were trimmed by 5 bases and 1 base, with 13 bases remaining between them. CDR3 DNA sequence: TGTGCCAGCAGTCCAATAACGGCAGGCACAGATACGCAGTATTTT. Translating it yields CASSPITAGTDTQYF.

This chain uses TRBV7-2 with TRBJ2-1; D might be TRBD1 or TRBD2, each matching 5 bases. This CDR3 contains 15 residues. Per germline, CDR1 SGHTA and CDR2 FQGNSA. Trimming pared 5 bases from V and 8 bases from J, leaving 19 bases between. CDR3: CASSLGGTTSDEQFF. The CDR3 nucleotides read TGTGCCAGCAGCCTGGGTGGGACGACAAGCGATGAGCAGTTCTTC.

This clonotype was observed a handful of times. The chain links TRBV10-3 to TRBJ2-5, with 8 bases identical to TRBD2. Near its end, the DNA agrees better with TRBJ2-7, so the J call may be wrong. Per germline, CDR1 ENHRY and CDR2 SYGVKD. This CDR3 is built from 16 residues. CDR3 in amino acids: CAISESRGGGRNEQYF. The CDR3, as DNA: TGTGCCATCAGTGAGTCCCGTGGCGGGGGGAGGAACGAGCAGTACTTC.

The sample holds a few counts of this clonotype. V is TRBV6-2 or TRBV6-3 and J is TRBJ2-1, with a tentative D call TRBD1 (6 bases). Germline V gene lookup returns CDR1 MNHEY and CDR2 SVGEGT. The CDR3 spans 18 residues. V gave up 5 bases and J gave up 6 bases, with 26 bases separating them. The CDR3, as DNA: TGTGCCAGCAGTCAGGGGACCGAATACGAACGGGACCCCAATGAGCAGTTCTTC. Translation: CASSQGTEYERDPNEQFF.

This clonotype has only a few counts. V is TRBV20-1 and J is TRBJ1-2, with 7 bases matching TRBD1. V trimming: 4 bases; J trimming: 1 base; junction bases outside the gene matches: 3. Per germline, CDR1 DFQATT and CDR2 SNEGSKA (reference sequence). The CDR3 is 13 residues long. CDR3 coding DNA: TGCAGTGCTAAACAGGGGAGTAACTATGGCTACACCTTC. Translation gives CSAKQGSNYGYTF.

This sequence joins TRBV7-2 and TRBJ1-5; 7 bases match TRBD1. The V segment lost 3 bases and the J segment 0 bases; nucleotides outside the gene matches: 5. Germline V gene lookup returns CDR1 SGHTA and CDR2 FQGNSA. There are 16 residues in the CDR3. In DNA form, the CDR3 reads TGTGCCAGCAGCTTTGGAGAGGGGGCTAGCAATCAGCCCCAGCATTTT. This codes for CASSFGEGASNQPQHF.

For the CDR3, the DNA is TGTGCCAGCAGTTTCAACCACAACGGCTACACCTTC. Translating gives CASSFNHNGYTF. The chain links TRBV12-3 or TRBV12-4 to TRBJ1-2; D call uncertain. The CDR3 has 12 amino acids. The germline V and J ends were trimmed by 3 bases and 8 bases, with 10 bases remaining between them.

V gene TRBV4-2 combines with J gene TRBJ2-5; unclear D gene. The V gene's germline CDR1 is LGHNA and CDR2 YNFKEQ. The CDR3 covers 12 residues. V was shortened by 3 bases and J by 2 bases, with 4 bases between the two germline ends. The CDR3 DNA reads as TGTGCCAGCAGCCATCGTCAAGAGACCCAGTACTTC. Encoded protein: CASSHRQETQYF.

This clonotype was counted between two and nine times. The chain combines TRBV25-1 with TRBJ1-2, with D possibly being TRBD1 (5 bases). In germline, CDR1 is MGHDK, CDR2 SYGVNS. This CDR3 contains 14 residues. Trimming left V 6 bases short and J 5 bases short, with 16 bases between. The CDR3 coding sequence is TGTGCCAGCAGCCGCGGGGCCCTCTGGTATGGCTACACCTTC. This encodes CASSRGALWYGYTF.

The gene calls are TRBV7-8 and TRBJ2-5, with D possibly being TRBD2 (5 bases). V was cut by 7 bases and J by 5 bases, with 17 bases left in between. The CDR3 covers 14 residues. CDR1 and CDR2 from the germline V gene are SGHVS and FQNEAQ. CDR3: CASTMYGDSETQYF. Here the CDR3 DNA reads TGTGCCAGCACCATGTACGGGGATTCGGAGACCCAGTACTTC.

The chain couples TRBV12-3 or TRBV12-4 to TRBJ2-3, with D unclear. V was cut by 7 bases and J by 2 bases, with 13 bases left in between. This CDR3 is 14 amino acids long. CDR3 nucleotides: TGTGCCAGCAACCTCCCGGGCCCCACAGATACGCAGTATTTT. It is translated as CASNLPGPTDTQYF.

As DNA, the CDR3 is TGTGCCAGCAGCCAAGATTGGCCCCCAGGGAACGAGCAGTACTTC. Translation: CASSQDWPPGNEQYF. The chain has TRBV4-2 and TRBJ2-4; weak D call: TRBD1 (5 bases). The DNA end is more similar to TRBJ2-7, so the J call may be wrong. The CDR3 totals 15 residues. Germline CDR1 LGHNA, CDR2 YNFKEQ.

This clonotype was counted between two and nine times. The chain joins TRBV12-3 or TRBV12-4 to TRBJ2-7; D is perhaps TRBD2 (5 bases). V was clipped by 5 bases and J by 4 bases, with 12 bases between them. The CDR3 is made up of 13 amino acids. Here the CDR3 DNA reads TGTGCCAGCAGTCGCGCCGGGGAGTACGAGCAGTACTTC. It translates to CASSRAGEYEQYF.

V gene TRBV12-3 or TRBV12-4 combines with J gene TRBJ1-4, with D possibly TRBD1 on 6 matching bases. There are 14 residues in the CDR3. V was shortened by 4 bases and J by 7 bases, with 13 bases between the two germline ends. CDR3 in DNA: TGTGCCAGCAGTTCAGGGGTTCGAAGTGAAAAACTGTTTTTT. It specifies CASSSGVRSEKLFF.

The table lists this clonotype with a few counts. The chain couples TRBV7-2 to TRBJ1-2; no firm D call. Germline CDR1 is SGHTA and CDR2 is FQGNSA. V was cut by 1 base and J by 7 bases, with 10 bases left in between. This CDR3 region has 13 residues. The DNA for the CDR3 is TGTGCCAGCAGCTTAGAACAGTTAGGTGGCTACACCTTC. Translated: CASSLEQLGGYTF.

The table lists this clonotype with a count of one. The CDR3 region is CASTITGGGQPQHF. The DNA of the CDR3 is TGTGCCAGCACCATCACAGGGGGCGGCCAGCCCCAGCATTTT. V gene TRBV12-3 or TRBV12-4 combines with J gene TRBJ1-5, with 9 bases matching TRBD1. The CDR3 consists of 14 residues. Losses at the gene ends were 7 bases for V and 7 bases for J; bases not matched to a gene: 8.

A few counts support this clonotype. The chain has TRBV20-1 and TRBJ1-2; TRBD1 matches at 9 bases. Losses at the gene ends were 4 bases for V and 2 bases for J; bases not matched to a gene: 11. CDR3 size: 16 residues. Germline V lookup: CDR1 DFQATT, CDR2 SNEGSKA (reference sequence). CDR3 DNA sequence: TGCAGTGCTACGACATTAAGGGACAGGGCGAACTATGGCTACACCTTC. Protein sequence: CSATTLRDRANYGYTF.

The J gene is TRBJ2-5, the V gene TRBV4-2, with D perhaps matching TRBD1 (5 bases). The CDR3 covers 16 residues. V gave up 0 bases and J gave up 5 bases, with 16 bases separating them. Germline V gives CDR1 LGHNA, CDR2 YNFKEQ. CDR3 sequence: CASSQEGVKGWETQYF. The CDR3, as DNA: TGTGCCAGCAGCCAAGAAGGCGTGAAGGGGTGGGAGACCCAGTACTTC.